The entry below describes one TCR beta chain. This sample was included in a study of PD-1 blockade in classical Hodgkin lymphoma. Patients all relapsed after autologous stem cell transplantation, and there was variation in brentuximab vedotin exposure. Profiled with immunoSEQ multiplex PCR; TCRdb holds only in-frame clones, not every one. Among about 58,000 clones listed, roughly 90% were seen once. The receptor comes from a human donor with classical Hodgkin lymphoma. This sample comprised peripheral blood mononuclear cells (PBMCs), obtained before the second cycle of nivolumab.

CDR3 nucleotide sequence: TGTGCCAGCAGCCACCTAAAGGACGGGAGCTCCTACAATGAGCAGTTCTTC. Amino acids: CASSHLKDGSSYNEQFF. The V gene is TRBV28, the J gene TRBJ2-1, with D possibly TRBD2 on 6 matching bases. The CDR3 contains 17 residues. Germline-derived CDR1 and CDR2 are MDHEN and SYDVKM. V dropped 6 bases and J dropped 0 bases, with 18 bases sitting between them.